Sequencing of this TCR beta chain was carried out in a study of beta chain features in type 1 diabetes. The V segment lost 7 bases and the J segment 3 bases; nucleotides outside the gene matches: 11. This CDR3 region has 14 residues. From germline, CDR1 is SQVTM and CDR2 ANQGSEA. Sequencing targeted expressed TCRB transcripts, as all isolated RNA had been reverse transcribed. The repertoire was sequenced with immunoSEQ multiplex PCR; TCRdb's copy has only in-frame clones and lacks some. Of 200,000 to 250,000 clones listed, 68% are singletons. Findings and caveats of the study: Within the patient group, naive, central memory and Treg TCRB repertoires appeared more similar to each other than within healthy donors. More deletions and fewer insertions at VDJ junctions were seen in type 1 diabetes patients.

This clone has more than one count but fewer than ten. Its antigen is undetermined. This TCR came from a man aged 30-40 years in good health. The V gene is TRBV29-1, the J gene TRBJ2-7, with TRBD2 identical over 8 bases. Source material: naive CD4+ T cells from blood. This CDR3 is CSAARGGKDYEQYF. The CDR3 nucleotides are TGCAGCGCGGCCCGGGGGGGAAAGGACTACGAGCAGTACTTC.